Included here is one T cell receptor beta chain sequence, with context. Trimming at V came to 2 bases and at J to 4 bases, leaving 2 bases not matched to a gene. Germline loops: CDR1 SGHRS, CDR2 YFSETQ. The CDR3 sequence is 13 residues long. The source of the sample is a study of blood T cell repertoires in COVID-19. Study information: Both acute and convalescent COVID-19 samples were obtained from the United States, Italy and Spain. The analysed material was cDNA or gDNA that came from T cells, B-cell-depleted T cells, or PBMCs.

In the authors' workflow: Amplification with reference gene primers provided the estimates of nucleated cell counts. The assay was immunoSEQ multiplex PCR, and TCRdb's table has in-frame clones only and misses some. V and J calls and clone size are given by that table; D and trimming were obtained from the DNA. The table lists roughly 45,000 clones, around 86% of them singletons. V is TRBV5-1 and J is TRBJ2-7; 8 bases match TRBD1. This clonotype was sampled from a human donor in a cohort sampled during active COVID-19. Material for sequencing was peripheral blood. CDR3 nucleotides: TGCGCCAGCAGCTTCCAGGGGGCGTACGAGCAGTACTTC. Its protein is CASSFQGAYEQYF.